Given below is one T cell receptor beta chain in context. This sample was included in a study of blood T cell repertoires in COVID-19. Study-level background: Material from acute and convalescent COVID-19 was sourced from the United States, Italy and Spain.

The CDR3 is 15 amino acids. CDR1 is SEHNR, CDR2 FQNEAQ, per germline (reference sequence). The J segment lost 8 bases and the V segment lost 0 bases, leaving 8 bases of the junction unmatched. Produced via immunoSEQ multiplex PCR; TCRdb's table is partial and in-frame only. The sample contains some 230,000 clones, roughly 80% of which appear only once. Sequencing was carried out using peripheral blood. The genes are TRBV7-9 and TRBJ1-2, with TRBD1 matching 8 bases. This clonotype originated in a woman between 55 and 75 years old with acute or convalescent COVID-19. The CDR3 sequence: CASSLADRGSFGYTF. CDR3 coding DNA: TGTGCCAGCAGCTTAGCCGACAGGGGATCGTTCGGCTACACCTTC. The variable domain in full, completed from reference TRBV7-9 and TRBJ1-2, reads DTGVSQNPRHKITKRGQNVTFRCDPISEHNRLYWYRQTLGQGPEFLTYFQNEAQLEKSRLLSDRFSAERPKGSFSTLEIQRTEQGDSAMYLCASSLADRGSFGYTFGSGTRLTVV.